Shown below are 3 T cell receptor beta chains from a single sample sequenced in a study of T-cell reconstitution after alpha-beta-depleted transplantation in children. Unique molecular identifiers tagged the TCRbeta library. A single record per CDR3 protein comes from TCRdb applying MiXCR to the PCR reads. The sample lists 200,000 or so distinct CDR3 sequences; about 6% were seen once. Here the sequenced sample was PBMCs, taken before TCRalphabeta/CD19-depleted stem cell transplant. The receptors here all came from a girl under three years old with combined immunodeficiency, due to receive a stem cell transplant.

This chain connects TRBV3-1 to TRBJ1-3; possibly TRBD1 for D (6 bases). The V and J ends lost 0 bases and 0 bases respectively, with 15 bases between them. The CDR3 covers 18 residues. From germline, CDR1 is LGHDT and CDR2 YNNKEL (reference sequence). The CDR3 DNA sequence: TGTGCCAGCAGCCAAGAACAGAGGACAGAGAGCTCTGGAAACACCATATATTTT. This encodes CASSQEQRTESSGNTIYF.

This clonotype was detected many times. V usage is TRBV20-1 and J usage is TRBJ2-7; D possibly corresponds to TRBD2 (6 bases). The germline gives CDR1 DFQATT, CDR2 SNEGSKA (reference sequence). V lost 0 bases and J 5 bases, leaving 11 bases between the germline ends. The CDR3 is made up of 13 amino acids. CDR3 in amino acids: CSARDWGLHEQYF. The CDR3 region has the DNA TGCAGTGCTAGAGATTGGGGACTTCACGAGCAGTACTTC.

This clonotype was recorded at least ten times. The chain couples TRBV7-9 to TRBJ2-7; D assignment may be TRBD1 or TRBD2 (5 bases each). Germline CDR1 and CDR2: SEHNR and FQNEAQ (reference sequence). The V and J ends lost 5 bases and 5 bases respectively, with 16 bases between them. The CDR3 consists of 14 residues. The CDR3 DNA reads TGTGCCAGCAGCCCGACTCAGGGTAGCGACGAGCAGTACTTC. Protein sequence: CASSPTQGSDEQYF.